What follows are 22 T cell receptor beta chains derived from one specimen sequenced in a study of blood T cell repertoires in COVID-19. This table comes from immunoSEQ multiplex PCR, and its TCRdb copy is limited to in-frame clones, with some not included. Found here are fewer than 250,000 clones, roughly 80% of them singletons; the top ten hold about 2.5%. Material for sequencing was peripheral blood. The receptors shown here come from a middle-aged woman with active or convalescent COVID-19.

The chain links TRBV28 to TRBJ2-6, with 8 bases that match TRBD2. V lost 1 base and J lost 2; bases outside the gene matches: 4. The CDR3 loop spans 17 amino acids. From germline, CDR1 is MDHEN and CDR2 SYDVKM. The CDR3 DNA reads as TGTGCCAGCAGTTTATTGTCGGGGGGGCCTGGGGCCAACGTCCTGACTTTC. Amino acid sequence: CASSLLSGGPGANVLTF.

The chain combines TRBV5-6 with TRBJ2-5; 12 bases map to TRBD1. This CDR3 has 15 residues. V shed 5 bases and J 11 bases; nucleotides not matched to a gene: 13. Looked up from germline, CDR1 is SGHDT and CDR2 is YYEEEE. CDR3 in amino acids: CASRTGTGGELPQYF. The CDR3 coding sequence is TGTGCCAGCAGGACTGGGACAGGGGGCGAATTACCTCAGTACTTC.

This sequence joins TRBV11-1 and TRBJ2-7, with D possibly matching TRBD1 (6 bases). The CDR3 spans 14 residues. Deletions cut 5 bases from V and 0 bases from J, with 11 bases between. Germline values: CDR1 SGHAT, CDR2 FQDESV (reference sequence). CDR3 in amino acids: CASSRTASSYEQYF. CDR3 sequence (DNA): TGTGCCAGCAGCCGGACAGCGAGCTCCTACGAGCAGTACTTC.

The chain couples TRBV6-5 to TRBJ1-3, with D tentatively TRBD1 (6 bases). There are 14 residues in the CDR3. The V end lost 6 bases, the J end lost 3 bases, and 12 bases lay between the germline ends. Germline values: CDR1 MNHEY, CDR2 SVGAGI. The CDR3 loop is CASSHRAGGNTIYF. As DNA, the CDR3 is TGTGCCAGCAGCCACAGGGCTGGTGGAAACACCATATATTTT.

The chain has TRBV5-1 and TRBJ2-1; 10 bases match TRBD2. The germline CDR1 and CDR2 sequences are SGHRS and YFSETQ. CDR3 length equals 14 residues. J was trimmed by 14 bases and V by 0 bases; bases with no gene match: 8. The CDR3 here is CASSLASSGREKFF. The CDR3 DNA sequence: TGCGCCAGCAGCTTGGCGTCTAGCGGGAGAGAGAAGTTCTTC.

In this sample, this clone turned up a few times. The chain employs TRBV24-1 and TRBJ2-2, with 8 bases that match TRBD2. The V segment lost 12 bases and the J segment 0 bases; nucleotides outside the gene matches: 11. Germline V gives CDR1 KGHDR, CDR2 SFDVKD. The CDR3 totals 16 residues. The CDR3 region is CASEGLGKTNTGELFF. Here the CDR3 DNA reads TGTGCCTCCGAGGGACTAGGGAAGACGAACACCGGGGAGCTGTTTTTT.

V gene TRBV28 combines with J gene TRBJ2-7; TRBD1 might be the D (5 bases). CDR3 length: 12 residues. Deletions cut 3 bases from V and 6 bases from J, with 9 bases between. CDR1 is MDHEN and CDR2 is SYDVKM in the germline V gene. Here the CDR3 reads CASSFEGAEQYF. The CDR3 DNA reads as TGTGCCAGCAGTTTTGAAGGGGCCGAGCAGTACTTC.

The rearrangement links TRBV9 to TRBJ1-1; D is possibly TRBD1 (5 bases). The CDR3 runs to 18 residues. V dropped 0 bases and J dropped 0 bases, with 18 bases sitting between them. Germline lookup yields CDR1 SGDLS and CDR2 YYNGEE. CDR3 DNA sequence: TGTGCCAGCAGCGTAGCTACAACAGGCGGATTTATGAACACTGAAGCTTTCTTT. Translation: CASSVATTGGFMNTEAFF. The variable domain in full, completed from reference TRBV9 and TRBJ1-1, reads DSGVTQTPKHLITATGQRVTLRCSPRSGDLSVYWYQQSLDQGLQFLIQYYNGEERAKGNILERFSAQQFPDLHSELNLSSLELGDSALYFCASSVATTGGFMNTEAFFGQGTRLTVV.

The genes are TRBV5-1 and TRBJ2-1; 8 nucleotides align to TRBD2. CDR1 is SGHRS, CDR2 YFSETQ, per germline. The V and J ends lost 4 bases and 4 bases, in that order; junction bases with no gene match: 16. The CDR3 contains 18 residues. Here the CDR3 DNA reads TGCGCCAGCAGCCGGAGGCCTCAACTAGCGGAAGAATACAATGAGCAGTTCTTC. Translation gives CASSRRPQLAEEYNEQFF. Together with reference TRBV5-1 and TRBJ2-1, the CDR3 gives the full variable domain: KAGVTQTPRYLIKTRGQQVTLSCSPISGHRSVSWYQQTPGQGLQFLFEYFSETQRNKGNFPGRFSGRQFSNSRSEMNVSTLELGDSALYLCASSRRPQLAEEYNEQFFGPGTRLTVL.

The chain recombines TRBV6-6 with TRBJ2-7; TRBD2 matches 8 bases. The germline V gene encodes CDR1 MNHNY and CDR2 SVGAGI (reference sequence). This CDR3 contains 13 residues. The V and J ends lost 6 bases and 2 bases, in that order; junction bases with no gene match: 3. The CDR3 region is CASSTSGTYEQYF. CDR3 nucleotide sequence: TGTGCCAGCAGCACTAGCGGCACCTACGAGCAGTACTTC.

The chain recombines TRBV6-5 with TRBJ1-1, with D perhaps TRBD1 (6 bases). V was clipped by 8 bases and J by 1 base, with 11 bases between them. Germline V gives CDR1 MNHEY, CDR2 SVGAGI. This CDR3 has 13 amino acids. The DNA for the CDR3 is TGTGCCAGCGACAGGTCAACGAACACTGAAGCTTTCTTT. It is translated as CASDRSTNTEAFF.

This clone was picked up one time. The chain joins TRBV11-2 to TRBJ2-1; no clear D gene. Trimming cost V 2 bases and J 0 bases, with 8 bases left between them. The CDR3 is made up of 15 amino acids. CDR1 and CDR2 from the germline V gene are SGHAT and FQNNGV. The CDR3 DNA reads TGTGCCAGCAGCTTACCAGGTCCCTCCTACAATGAGCAGTTCTTC. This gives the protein CASSLPGPSYNEQFF.

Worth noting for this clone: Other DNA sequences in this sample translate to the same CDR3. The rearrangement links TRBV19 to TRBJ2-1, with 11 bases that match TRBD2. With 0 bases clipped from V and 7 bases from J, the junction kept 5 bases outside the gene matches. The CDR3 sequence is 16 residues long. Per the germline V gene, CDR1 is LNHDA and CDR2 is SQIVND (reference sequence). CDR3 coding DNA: TGTGCCAGTAGTATAGAGGGGCTAGCGGGAGGAAATGAGCAGTTCTTC. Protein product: CASSIEGLAGGNEQFF.

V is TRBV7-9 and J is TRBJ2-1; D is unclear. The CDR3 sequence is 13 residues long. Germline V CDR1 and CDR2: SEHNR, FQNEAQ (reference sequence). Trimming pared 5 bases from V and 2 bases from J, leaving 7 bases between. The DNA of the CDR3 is TGTGCCAGCAGCCGAGGAGCCTACAATGAGCAGTTCTTC. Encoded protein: CASSRGAYNEQFF.

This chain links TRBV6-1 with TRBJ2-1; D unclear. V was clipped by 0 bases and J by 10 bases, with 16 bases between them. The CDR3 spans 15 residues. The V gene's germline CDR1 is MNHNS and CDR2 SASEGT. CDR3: CASSEASSAPTEQFF. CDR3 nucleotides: TGTGCCAGCAGTGAAGCAAGCTCCGCTCCCACCGAGCAGTTCTTC.

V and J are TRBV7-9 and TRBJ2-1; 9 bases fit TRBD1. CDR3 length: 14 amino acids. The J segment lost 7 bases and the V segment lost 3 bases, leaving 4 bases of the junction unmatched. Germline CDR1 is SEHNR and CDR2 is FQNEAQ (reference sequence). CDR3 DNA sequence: TGTGCCAGCAGCTTTGGGACAGGGTGGAATGAGCAGTTCTTC. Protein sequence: CASSFGTGWNEQFF.

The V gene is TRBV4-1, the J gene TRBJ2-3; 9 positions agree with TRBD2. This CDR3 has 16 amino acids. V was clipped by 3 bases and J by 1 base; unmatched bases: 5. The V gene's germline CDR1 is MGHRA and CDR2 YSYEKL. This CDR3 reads CASSQTSGRGTDTQYF. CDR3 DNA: TGCGCCAGCAGCCAGACTAGCGGAAGGGGCACAGATACGCAGTATTTT.

In DNA, the CDR3 is TGCGCCAGCAGCGGGGGACTTGAGGACTATGGCTACACCTTC. Translating gives CASSGGLEDYGYTF. The V call is TRBV5-1, the J call TRBJ1-2, with D tentatively TRBD1 (5 bases). Looked up from germline, CDR1 is SGHRS and CDR2 is YFSETQ. The CDR3 sequence is 14 residues long. V lost 4 bases to trimming and J lost 3 bases, with 13 bases between them.

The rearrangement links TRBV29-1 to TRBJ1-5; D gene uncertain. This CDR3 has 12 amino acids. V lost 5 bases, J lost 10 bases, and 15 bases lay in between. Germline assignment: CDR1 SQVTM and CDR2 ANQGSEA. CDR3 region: CSVQDRDFPQHF. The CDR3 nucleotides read TGCAGCGTTCAGGACCGGGATTTTCCCCAGCATTTT.

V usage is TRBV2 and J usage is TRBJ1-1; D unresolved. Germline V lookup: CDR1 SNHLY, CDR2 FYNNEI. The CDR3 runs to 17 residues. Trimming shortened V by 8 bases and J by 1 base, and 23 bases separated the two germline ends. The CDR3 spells CASLELDKALRNTEAFF. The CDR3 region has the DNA TGTGCCAGCCTGGAATTAGACAAAGCTTTACGGAACACTGAAGCTTTCTTT.

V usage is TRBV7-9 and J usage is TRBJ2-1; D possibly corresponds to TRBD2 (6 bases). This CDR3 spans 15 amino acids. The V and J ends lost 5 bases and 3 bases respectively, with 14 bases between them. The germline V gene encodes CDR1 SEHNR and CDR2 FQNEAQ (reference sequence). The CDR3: CASSQRDSIYNEQFF. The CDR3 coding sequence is TGTGCCAGCAGCCAAAGGGACTCAATCTACAATGAGCAGTTCTTC.

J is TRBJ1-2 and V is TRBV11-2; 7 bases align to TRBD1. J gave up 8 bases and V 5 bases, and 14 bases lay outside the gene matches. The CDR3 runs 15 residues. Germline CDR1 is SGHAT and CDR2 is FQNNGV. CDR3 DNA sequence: TGTGCCAGCAGCGCTTTGGCCATTAACAGGGGCGGCTACACCTTC. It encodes CASSALAINRGGYTF.